A single sample gave rise to the 7 T cell receptor beta chains below, sequenced in a study of blood T cell repertoires in COVID-19 (dated by TCRdb to about 2020). Library preparation employed the immunoSEQ multiplex PCR assay. TCRdb carries this immuneACCESS record with in-frame sequences only. Its versions omit some clonotypes, under half of them owing to an unresolved V gene in the studies checked, with the rest unexplained. For this sample there are fewer than 120,000 clones; roughly four fifths appear just once. The top ten constitute approximately 16% of the sample. Material: peripheral blood. The receptors here all came from a woman aged 60-70 years with acute or convalescent COVID-19.

The chain couples TRBV28 to TRBJ1-6; no clear D. V was shortened by 5 bases and J by 0 bases, with 11 bases between the two germline ends. CDR1 MDHEN and CDR2 SYDVKM come from the germline V gene. This CDR3 comprises 16 residues. CDR3: CASSPTGSSYNSPLHF. DNA of the CDR3: TGTGCCAGCAGTCCGACGGGAAGCTCCTATAATTCACCCCTCCACTTT.

This clone occurred a few times. The chain recombines TRBV2 with TRBJ2-3; D might be TRBD1 (5 bases). Trimming cost V 4 bases and J 0 bases, with 11 bases left between them. Germline values: CDR1 SNHLY, CDR2 FYNNEI. The CDR3 is 15 amino acids. CDR3 coding DNA: TGTGCCAGCAGTGGGACAAATCCTAGCACAGATACGCAGTATTTT. It translates to CASSGTNPSTDTQYF.

The chain carries TRBV2 and TRBJ1-1; a weak D match, TRBD1 (5 bases). The CDR3 covers 14 residues. Trimming shortened V by 7 bases and J by 3 bases, and 15 bases separated the two germline ends. Germline assignment: CDR1 SNHLY and CDR2 FYNNEI. This CDR3 reads CASTQGYGDTEAFF. The CDR3 DNA follows: TGTGCCAGCACGCAGGGTTACGGCGACACTGAAGCTTTCTTT.

This clone appeared a single time. The rearrangement uses TRBV19 and TRBJ1-3; D is perhaps TRBD1 (5 bases). Germline CDR1 reads LNHDA; CDR2 reads SQIVND (reference sequence). V lost 3 bases to trimming and J lost 2 bases, with 8 bases between them. CDR3 length: 14 amino acids. The CDR3 loop is CASSIQGTGNTIYF. The DNA for the CDR3 is TGTGCCAGTAGTATCCAGGGAACTGGAAACACCATATATTTT.

The chain carries TRBV6-4 and TRBJ2-3; TRBD2 aligns across 8 bases. The CDR3 has 14 amino acids. Germline trimming cut 3 bases from V and 13 bases from J; bases unmatched to any gene: 12. Looked up from germline, CDR1 is MRHNA and CDR2 is SNTAGT. This CDR3 is CASSESGSGANKYF. The DNA for the CDR3 is TGTGCCAGCAGTGAATCTGGTAGCGGGGCAAATAAGTATTTT.

In its sample, this clone was seen a few times. This chain connects TRBV28 to TRBJ2-2; possibly TRBD2 for D (6 bases). The CDR3 runs 15 residues. Looked up from germline, CDR1 is MDHEN and CDR2 is SYDVKM. V was pared by 2 bases and J by 7 bases, with 14 bases between. CDR3 loop: CASSLGTQGYGELFF. As DNA, the CDR3 is TGTGCCAGCAGTTTAGGGACTCAGGGATACGGGGAGCTGTTTTTT.

The chain couples TRBV2 to TRBJ1-5, with D maybe TRBD1 (6 bases). CDR1 is SNHLY and CDR2 is FYNNEI in the germline V gene. This CDR3 region has 13 residues. Between the trimmed V and J ends, which lost 10 bases and 4 bases, there was a span of 14 bases. CDR3 nucleotides: TGTGCCACCGTCCGGGACACAAATCAGCCCCAGCATTTT. Translating it yields CATVRDTNQPQHF.